The rows below give T cell receptor beta chains drawn from one sample of a study of T cell clones after liver transplantation. This table comes from immunoSEQ multiplex PCR, and its TCRdb copy is limited to in-frame clones, with some not included. The profile shows about 120,000 clones, 90% of them singletons. The material was CD4+ T cells from blood, obtained 12 months after liver transplant. These receptors came from a human patient who received a liver transplant. Some T cells may trace back to the graft donor. CDR3s include the opening cysteine and the closing phenylalanine or tryptophan. A D gene is named only where the DNA matches it firmly. A clone size is listed for some rows: how often the clone was seen (once, few, many), or a class if it is expanded.

j_call: TRBJ2-3; v_call: TRBV2; clone_size: NA; d_call: TRBD2; cdr3_aa: CASSESLAGHTQYF; cdr3_nt: TGTGCCAGCAGTGAAAGTCTAGCGGGACATACGCAGTATTTT
j_call: TRBJ2-1; v_call: TRBV28; clone_size: NA; d_call: NA; cdr3_aa: CASSPSAGRGGNEQFF; cdr3_nt: TGTGCCAGCAGCCCGTCAGCCGGGAGAGGTGGCAATGAGCAGTTCTTC
j_call: TRBJ1-1; v_call: TRBV6-1; clone_size: NA; d_call: NA; cdr3_aa: CASSVATPGSTEAFF; cdr3_nt: TGTGCCAGCAGTGTGGCCACCCCCGGGAGCACTGAAGCTTTCTTT
j_call: TRBJ2-3; v_call: TRBV18; clone_size: NA; d_call: NA; cdr3_aa: CASSPALSTDTQYF; cdr3_nt: TGTGCCAGCTCACCGGCGTTAAGCACAGATACGCAGTATTTT
j_call: TRBJ1-2; v_call: TRBV5-1; clone_size: few; d_call: NA; cdr3_aa: CASKSFGTIGGQGYTF; cdr3_nt: TGCGCCAGTAAAAGCTTCGGTACAATCGGGGGCCAAGGCTACACCTTC
j_call: TRBJ2-7; v_call: TRBV19; clone_size: NA; d_call: TRBD1; cdr3_aa: CASSIGDRGRYEQYF; cdr3_nt: TGTGCCAGTAGTATTGGGGACAGGGGTAGGTACGAGCAGTACTTC
j_call: TRBJ2-1; v_call: TRBV7-3; clone_size: once; d_call: TRBD2; cdr3_aa: CASSTASGSYNEQFF; cdr3_nt: TGTGCCAGCAGCACAGCTAGCGGGAGCTACAATGAGCAGTTCTTC
j_call: TRBJ2-7; v_call: TRBV28; clone_size: NA; d_call: TRBD1; cdr3_aa: CASSFVGGANYEQYF; cdr3_nt: TGTGCCAGCAGTTTTGTAGGGGGCGCTAACTACGAGCAGTACTTC
j_call: TRBJ2-1; v_call: TRBV9; clone_size: NA; d_call: NA; cdr3_aa: CASSVGRLTRRGDNEQFF; cdr3_nt: TGTGCCAGCAGCGTAGGGAGGCTTACCCGCAGGGGAGACAATGAGCAGTTCTTC
j_call: TRBJ2-5; v_call: TRBV7-2; clone_size: NA; d_call: NA; cdr3_aa: CASSLMTEYQETQYF; cdr3_nt: TGTGCCAGCAGCCTTATGACAGAGTACCAAGAGACCCAGTACTTC
j_call: TRBJ1-4; v_call: TRBV7-9; clone_size: NA; d_call: TRBD1; cdr3_aa: CASSLEGQGAEKLFF; cdr3_nt: TGTGCCAGCAGCTTAGAGGGACAGGGGGCTGAAAAACTGTTTTTT
j_call: TRBJ2-7; v_call: TRBV29-1; clone_size: NA; d_call: NA; cdr3_aa: CTPRAICYEQYF; cdr3_nt: TGCACCCCTCGGGCGATATGCTACGAGCAGTACTTC
j_call: TRBJ2-3; v_call: TRBV4-2; clone_size: NA; d_call: TRBD1; cdr3_aa: CASSQDDRGQDTQYF; cdr3_nt: TGTGCCAGCAGCCAAGATGACAGGGGGCAAGATACGCAGTATTTT
j_call: TRBJ2-7; v_call: TRBV10-3; clone_size: NA; d_call: NA; cdr3_aa: CAISDRSSYEQYF; cdr3_nt: TGTGCCATCAGCGACAGGAGCTCCTACGAGCAGTACTTC
j_call: TRBJ2-7; v_call: TRBV19; clone_size: NA; d_call: NA; cdr3_aa: CASSGRGRGDSYEQYF; cdr3_nt: TGTGCCAGTAGCGGGAGGGGCAGGGGGGATTCCTACGAGCAGTACTTC
j_call: TRBJ1-2; v_call: TRBV11-2; clone_size: NA; d_call: NA; cdr3_aa: CASSLALRGYGYTF; cdr3_nt: TGTGCCAGCAGCTTAGCTCTCAGAGGCTATGGCTACACCTTC
j_call: TRBJ2-2; v_call: TRBV5-1; clone_size: NA; d_call: TRBD2; cdr3_aa: CASKRELSGELFF; cdr3_nt: TGCGCCAGCAAGCGGGAGTTATCCGGGGAGCTGTTTTTT
j_call: TRBJ1-4; v_call: TRBV27; clone_size: NA; d_call: TRBD1; cdr3_aa: CASSHGTGDEKLFF; cdr3_nt: TGTGCCAGCAGTCACGGGACAGGGGATGAAAAACTGTTTTTT
j_call: TRBJ2-7; v_call: TRBV7-8; clone_size: NA; d_call: NA; cdr3_aa: CASSLTETEQYF; cdr3_nt: TGTGCCAGCAGCTTAACGGAAACCGAGCAGTACTTC
j_call: TRBJ2-1; v_call: TRBV11-3; clone_size: NA; d_call: NA; cdr3_aa: CASSRGAGPNNEQFF; cdr3_nt: TGTGCCAGCAGCCGGGGGGCGGGACCTAACAATGAGCAGTTCTTC
j_call: TRBJ2-3; v_call: TRBV27; clone_size: NA; d_call: TRBD2; cdr3_aa: CASSALAGVGPDTQYF; cdr3_nt: TGTGCCAGCAGTGCTCTAGCGGGAGTGGGCCCAGATACGCAGTATTTT
j_call: TRBJ2-5; v_call: TRBV19; clone_size: NA; d_call: NA; cdr3_aa: CASSTEQETQYF; cdr3_nt: TGTGCCAGTTCCACAGAGCAAGAGACCCAGTACTTC